The TCR beta chain under discussion was sequenced for a study of blood T cell repertoires in COVID-19. The wider study: T cells, B-cell-depleted T cells, or PBMCs provided the cDNA or gDNA that served as material.

Under the authors' procedure: Estimated nucleated cell counts came from reference gene primer amplification. TCRdb's copy holds only in-frame clones and misses some; the assay was immunoSEQ multiplex PCR. Clonal size and the V and J genes are those of that table, whereas D and trimming came from the DNA. The sample yields about 34,000 clones, approximately 82% seen once. V was clipped by 6 bases and J by 5 bases; unmatched bases: 7. The CDR3 is made up of 16 amino acids. Germline values: CDR1 MNHEY, CDR2 SMNVEV (reference sequence). The rearrangement links TRBV27 to TRBJ2-3; TRBD2 matches at 14 bases. The TCR sequence derives from a man aged 80 or over with active or convalescent COVID-19. Sequencing was performed on peripheral blood. Written as DNA, the CDR3 is TGTGCCAGCAGCGGGACTAGCGGGAGTTTTTTAGATACGCAGTATTTT. Translation: CASSGTSGSFLDTQYF.